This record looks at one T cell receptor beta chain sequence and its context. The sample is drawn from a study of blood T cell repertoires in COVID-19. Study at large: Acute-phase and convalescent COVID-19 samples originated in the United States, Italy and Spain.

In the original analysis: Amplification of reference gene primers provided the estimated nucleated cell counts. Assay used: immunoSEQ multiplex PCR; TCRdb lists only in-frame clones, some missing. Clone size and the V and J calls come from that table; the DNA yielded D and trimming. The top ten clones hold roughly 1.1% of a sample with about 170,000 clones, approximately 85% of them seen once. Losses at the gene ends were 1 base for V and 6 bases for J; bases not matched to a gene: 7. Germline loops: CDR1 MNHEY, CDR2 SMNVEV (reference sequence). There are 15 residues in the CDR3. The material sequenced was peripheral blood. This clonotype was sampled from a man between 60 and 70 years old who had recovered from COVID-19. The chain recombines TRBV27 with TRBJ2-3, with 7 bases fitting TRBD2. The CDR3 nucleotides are TGTGCCAGCAGTTTATACGGGGGAGGGAGGGATACGCAGTATTTT. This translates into CASSLYGGGRDTQYF.